This T cell receptor beta chain emerged from a study of cytomegalovirus exposure and HLA in healthy donors. Study details: The study placed roughly four fifths of its approximately 360 genotyped donors in the Caucasian-associated ancestry cluster.

Germline V CDR1 and CDR2: MNHEY, SVGAGI. The CDR3 has 14 residues. The ends lost 6 bases at V and 9 bases at J; junction bases unmatched: 4. This cohort consisted of healthy bone marrow donors. PCR employed 60 Vbeta and 13 Jbeta primers. Clones were read by immunoSEQ multiplex PCR, and TCRdb kept only the in-frame ones, dropping some. The sample has 200,000 or so clones; around 73% are singletons. Findings and limits, study-wide: Clonal expansion was found to be greater in HLA-associated TCR beta chains than in equally common others in a later analysis.

Comments on this clone: Its target is not known.

This sequence was found in a male donor in good health and CMV-seronegative. This chain uses TRBV6-5 with TRBJ1-6, with 11 bases identical to TRBD1. The sequenced sample was PBMCs. The CDR3: CASRIGTGGSPLHF. CDR3 sequence (DNA): TGTGCCAGCAGGATAGGGACAGGGGGTTCACCCCTCCACTTT.